These T cell receptor beta chains were read from a single sample in a study of blood T cell repertoires in COVID-19. The assay was immunoSEQ multiplex PCR, and TCRdb's table has in-frame clones only and misses some. The sample shows roughly 18,000 clones, roughly nine tenths of them seen only once. Sequenced sample: peripheral blood. The receptor source for this set is a man aged 55 to 69 with active COVID-19. The CDR3 runs from the conserved cysteine through the conserved F or W. A D gene is named only where the DNA matches it firmly. Only some rows state a clone size, as once, few, many or a class for expanded clones.

J: TRBJ2-3
size: .
V: TRBV7-8
D: TRBD2
CDR3: CASTRTSPASTDTQYF
DNA: TGTGCCAGCACCCGGACTAGTCCTGCTAGCACAGATACGCAGTATTTT

J: TRBJ2-6
size: .
V: TRBV19
D: TRBD1
CDR3: CASSRRRGHGANVLTF
DNA: TGTGCCAGTAGTAGGCGAAGGGGGCACGGGGCCAACGTCCTGACTTTC

J: TRBJ2-6
size: few
V: TRBV15
D: .
CDR3: CATSSHRSAANVLTF
DNA: TGTGCCACCAGCAGCCACCGGTCCGCGGCCAACGTCCTGACTTTC

J: TRBJ2-1
size: .
V: TRBV30
D: .
CDR3: CAWGAGASSYNEQFF
DNA: TGTGCCTGGGGGGCAGGGGCGAGCTCCTACAATGAGCAGTTCTTC

J: TRBJ1-1
size: .
V: TRBV2
D: .
CDR3: CASSAIRYEAFF
DNA: TGTGCCAGCAGCGCAATTCGGTATGAAGCTTTCTTT

J: TRBJ1-2
size: .
V: TRBV5-6
D: .
CDR3: CASSSVNEGYGYTF
DNA: TGTGCCAGCAGTTCGGTTAATGAGGGCTATGGCTACACCTTC

J: TRBJ2-7
size: .
V: TRBV10-3
D: .
CDR3: CAITTLGGYEQYF
DNA: TGTGCCATCACCACCCTAGGGGGCTACGAGCAGTACTTC

J: TRBJ2-3
size: .
V: TRBV5-1
D: TRBD1
CDR3: CASSSRTGGADTQYF
DNA: TGCGCCAGCAGCTCCAGGACAGGGGGCGCGGATACGCAGTATTTT

J: TRBJ1-5
size: .
V: TRBV19
D: .
CDR3: CASSRTPSGNQPQHF
DNA: TGTGCCAGTAGTAGGACACCCTCAGGCAATCAGCCCCAGCATTTT

J: TRBJ1-5
size: few
V: TRBV19
D: .
CDR3: CASSPFGGSNQPQHF
DNA: TGTGCCAGTAGTCCTTTCGGGGGGAGCAATCAGCCCCAGCATTTT

J: TRBJ1-1
size: .
V: TRBV5-1
D: .
CDR3: CASSLIGRVTEAFF
DNA: TGCGCCAGCAGCTTGATAGGCAGGGTCACTGAAGCTTTCTTT

J: TRBJ2-5
size: .
V: TRBV5-6
D: .
CDR3: CASSPWVRGRETQYF
DNA: TGTGCCAGCAGCCCCTGGGTGCGGGGACGGGAGACCCAGTACTTC

J: TRBJ1-2
size: .
V: TRBV2
D: TRBD1
CDR3: CASSVIQGEHGYTF
DNA: TGTGCCAGCAGTGTAATACAGGGGGAGCATGGCTACACCTTC

J: TRBJ2-5
size: .
V: TRBV4-1
D: .
CDR3: CASSLEWRGTQYF
DNA: TGCGCCAGCAGCCTAGAGTGGAGAGGGACCCAGTACTTC

J: TRBJ2-7
size: .
V: TRBV6-2/TRBV6-3
D: TRBD1
CDR3: CASSWTGKGDYEQYF
DNA: TGTGCCAGCAGTTGGACAGGGAAAGGGGACTACGAGCAGTACTTC

J: TRBJ1-6
size: .
V: TRBV16
D: TRBD1
CDR3: CASSPTTGKLHF
DNA: TGTGCCAGCAGCCCCACGACAGGGAAGCTCCACTTT

J: TRBJ2-7
size: few
V: TRBV6-2/TRBV6-3
D: TRBD2
CDR3: CASSRTSGSYEQYF
DNA: TGTGCCAGCAGCCGTACTAGCGGCTCCTACGAGCAGTACTTC

J: TRBJ2-4
size: .
V: TRBV11-2
D: .
CDR3: CASSWQDIQYF
DNA: TGTGCCAGCAGCTGGCAGGACATTCAGTACTTC

J: TRBJ2-7
size: .
V: TRBV27
D: TRBD2
CDR3: CASRESSGSSYEQYF
DNA: TGTGCCAGCAGAGAATCTAGCGGTAGCTCCTACGAGCAGTACTTC

J: TRBJ2-7
size: .
V: TRBV6-2/TRBV6-3
D: TRBD1
CDR3: CASSRTGGNYEQYF
DNA: TGTGCCAGCAGTAGGACAGGGGGAAACTACGAGCAGTACTTC

J: TRBJ1-4
size: .
V: TRBV7-9
D: TRBD1
CDR3: CASSQRTGGAVTNEKLFF
DNA: TGTGCCAGCAGCCAGAGGACAGGGGGCGCAGTAACTAATGAAAAACTGTTTTTT

J: TRBJ2-6
size: few
V: TRBV18
D: TRBD2
CDR3: CASSPAGVSSGANVLTF
DNA: TGTGCCAGCTCCCCAGCGGGAGTCAGCTCTGGGGCCAACGTCCTGACTTTC

J: TRBJ2-1
size: .
V: TRBV7-9
D: TRBD1
CDR3: CASSSSYRGNEQFF
DNA: TGTGCCAGCAGTTCCTCGTACAGGGGCAATGAGCAGTTCTTC

J: TRBJ2-7
size: once
V: TRBV7-2
D: .
CDR3: CASGKTAYYEQYF
DNA: TGTGCCAGCGGAAAGACAGCCTACTACGAGCAGTACTTC

J: TRBJ2-7
size: once
V: TRBV19
D: .
CDR3: CASSIGGGASYEQYF
DNA: TGTGCCAGTAGTATAGGGGGCGGGGCCTCCTACGAGCAGTACTTC

J: TRBJ2-7
size: .
V: TRBV13
D: .
CDR3: CASSQGSSNYEQYF
DNA: TGTGCCAGCAGCCAGGGCTCAAGCAACTACGAGCAGTACTTC

J: TRBJ2-3
size: .
V: TRBV2
D: TRBD2
CDR3: CASSPSGGVGTQYF
DNA: TGTGCCAGCAGTCCTAGCGGGGGGGTGGGTACGCAGTATTTT

J: TRBJ2-2
size: .
V: TRBV2
D: TRBD2
CDR3: CASNRGSRAGELFF
DNA: TGTGCCAGCAACCGCGGGAGTAGGGCCGGGGAGCTGTTTTTT

J: TRBJ2-6
size: .
V: TRBV18
D: TRBD1
CDR3: CASSPSGGGAGANVLTF
DNA: TGTGCCAGCTCACCATCAGGGGGTGGTGCTGGGGCCAACGTCCTGACTTTC

J: TRBJ2-7
size: .
V: TRBV20-1
D: .
CDR3: CSASLAGRTYEQYF
DNA: TGCAGTGCTAGTCTGGCGGGGCGAACCTACGAGCAGTACTTC

J: TRBJ2-3
size: .
V: TRBV7-2
D: .
CDR3: CASSLTWGSILTDTQYF
DNA: TGTGCCAGCAGCTTAACTTGGGGCAGTATTCTCACAGATACGCAGTATTTT

J: TRBJ1-3
size: .
V: TRBV6-5
D: .
CDR3: CASGGLSGNTIYF
DNA: TGTGCCAGCGGGGGACTCTCTGGAAACACCATATATTTT

J: TRBJ1-2
size: .
V: TRBV5-1
D: .
CDR3: CASSLGQTYYGYTF
DNA: TGCGCCAGCAGCTTGGGGCAGACTTACTATGGCTACACCTTC

J: TRBJ2-6
size: .
V: TRBV5-1
D: .
CDR3: CASSSSLDSSGANVLTF
DNA: TGCGCCAGCAGCTCATCGCTGGACAGCTCTGGGGCCAACGTCCTGACTTTC

J: TRBJ2-7
size: .
V: TRBV29-1
D: .
CDR3: CSVDGLNPYEQYF
DNA: TGCAGCGTTGACGGACTGAATCCCTACGAGCAGTACTTC

J: TRBJ2-7
size: .
V: TRBV6-5
D: TRBD2
CDR3: CASILAGAGEQYF
DNA: TGTGCCAGTATTTTAGCGGGAGCTGGAGAGCAGTACTTC

J: TRBJ1-4
size: .
V: TRBV2
D: .
CDR3: CASSLDTAEKLFF
DNA: TGTGCCAGCAGTCTGGACACAGCCGAAAAACTGTTTTTT

J: TRBJ1-4
size: .
V: TRBV11-2
D: .
CDR3: CASSLGGGWNEKLFF
DNA: TGTGCCAGCAGCTTGGGAGGGGGGTGGAATGAAAAACTGTTTTTT

J: TRBJ2-5
size: .
V: TRBV14
D: .
CDR3: CASSQSPVGLQETQYF
DNA: TGTGCCAGCAGCCAATCGCCAGTGGGGCTCCAAGAGACCCAGTACTTC

J: TRBJ1-5
size: .
V: TRBV19
D: .
CDR3: CASSTMADSNQPQHF
DNA: TGTGCCAGTAGCACTATGGCGGATAGCAATCAGCCCCAGCATTTT

J: TRBJ2-7
size: .
V: TRBV4-3
D: .
CDR3: CASSFGTPSPYEQYF
DNA: TGCGCCAGCAGCTTCGGGACTCCGAGCCCCTACGAGCAGTACTTC

J: TRBJ1-6
size: .
V: TRBV28
D: TRBD1
CDR3: CASSQGARIISPLHF
DNA: TGTGCCAGCAGTCAGGGGGCTCGTATAATTTCACCCCTCCACTTT

J: TRBJ2-7
size: .
V: TRBV7-9
D: TRBD1
CDR3: CASSSISGTGDEQYF
DNA: TGTGCCAGCAGTTCCATATCCGGGACAGGGGACGAGCAGTACTTC

J: TRBJ1-2
size: .
V: TRBV5-8
D: .
CDR3: CASSLKARRYGYTF
DNA: TGTGCCAGCAGCTTGAAGGCTCGGAGATATGGCTACACCTTC

J: TRBJ1-4
size: .
V: TRBV5-1
D: TRBD1
CDR3: CASSPDRPNEKLFF
DNA: TGCGCCAGCAGTCCGGACAGGCCCAATGAAAAACTGTTTTTT

J: TRBJ2-5
size: .
V: TRBV10-3
D: TRBD2
CDR3: CAISELAGAGETQYF
DNA: TGTGCCATCAGTGAACTAGCGGGAGCTGGGGAGACCCAGTACTTC

J: TRBJ2-5
size: .
V: TRBV12-2
D: .
CDR3: CASRRTGSETQYF
DNA: TGTGCAAGTCGCCGGACAGGGTCTGAGACCCAGTACTTC

J: TRBJ1-1
size: .
V: TRBV5-1
D: .
CDR3: CASSGGGDRAFF
DNA: TGCGCCAGCAGCGGTGGGGGCGACCGAGCTTTCTTT

J: TRBJ2-3
size: .
V: TRBV4-1
D: .
CDR3: CASSQDRPGSSTDTQYF
DNA: TGCGCCAGCAGCCAAGATAGGCCAGGGTCTAGCACAGATACGCAGTATTTT